The clone carrying this TCR beta chain was counted once. Germline CDR1 SGHRS, CDR2 YFSETQ. After removal of 4 bases from V and 6 bases from J, the junction contained 8 bases not matched to a gene. This CDR3 has 14 residues. The entry originates in a study of blood T cell repertoires in COVID-19. Turning to the study itself: The United States, Italy and Spain were the sources of the acute and convalescent COVID-19 samples. From T cells, B-cell-depleted T cells, or PBMCs came the material, which was cDNA or gDNA.

Per the study methods: Scientists estimated how many nucleated cells there were by amplifying reference gene primers. TCRdb's copy holds only in-frame clones and misses some; the assay was immunoSEQ multiplex PCR. V, J and clone size are those of that table, while D and trimming were read from the DNA. The sample contains about 110,000 clones, roughly 85% of which appear only once. Specimen: peripheral blood. This sequence was found in a woman of 80 years or more with acute or convalescent COVID-19. This rearrangement joins TRBV5-1 to TRBJ2-7, with 9 bases aligning to TRBD2. The CDR3 region is CASSGAGGPSEQYF. CDR3 DNA: TGCGCCAGCAGCGGGGCGGGAGGGCCATCCGAGCAGTACTTC.